This TCR beta chain was identified during a study of T cell responses to AZD1222 COVID-19 vaccine. Here immunoSEQ multiplex PCR was the method, and the copy in TCRdb shows in-frame clones only, minus some. Here the sample spans 140,000 or so clones, around 92% being singletons. As for this clone: Its antigen is unknown.

The CDR3 extends over 17 amino acids. Trimming pared 0 bases from V and 6 bases from J, leaving 21 bases between. Findings and limits, study-wide: The CD4 TCRs associated with vaccination extended across spike and predominated at 160-218 and 743-854.

The source is an adult in good health. This specimen was peripheral blood, taken on day 0 of AZD1222 vaccination. This chain links TRBV23-1 with TRBJ2-7; a weak D match, TRBD1 (6 bases). TRBV23-1 is treated as an ORF (open reading frame) with a function not yet certain. CDR3 sequence (DNA): TGCGCCAGCAGTCAATCGGTGTGTACACAGGGTTTCGGCGAGCAGTACTTC. Amino acids: CASSQSVCTQGFGEQYF.